Here is one TCR beta chain with its context. The data belong to a study of blood T cell repertoires in COVID-19. Overall study context: The origin of the acute and convalescent COVID-19 samples was the United States, Italy and Spain. Sources were T cells, B-cell-depleted T cells, or PBMCs; the material itself was cDNA or gDNA.

Source study methods: Researchers report that nucleated cell counts were estimated from reference gene primer amplification. Profiled with immunoSEQ multiplex PCR; TCRdb holds only in-frame clones, not every one. V, J and clone size reflect that table, while D and trimming were determined from the DNA. The table lists some 250,000 clones, over 80% of them singletons. Residents of 24 US areas, aged roughly 18 to 89 years, made up the participants. Trimming removed 4 bases from V and 8 bases from J, with 19 bases in between. Germline V lookup: CDR1 SGHNT, CDR2 YYREEE (reference sequence). This CDR3 contains 16 residues.

The sequencing input was PBMCs or T cells enriched from blood (not recorded which). The chain uses TRBV5-4 and TRBJ1-6, with a possible D match to TRBD1 (6 bases). The receptor's source is a human donor in a cohort exposed to, infected with or recovered from COVID-19 (not recorded which). The donor label of this sample is uncertain. CDR3 residues: CASSREGQIGDSPLHF. CDR3 in DNA: TGTGCCAGCAGCCGCGAGGGACAAATTGGGGATTCACCCCTCCACTTT.